A selection of T cell receptor beta chains follows, all from one sample in a study of vaccination and CD4 T cells after COVID-19. TCRdb redid the calling of the PCR reads with MiXCR, one entry per CDR3 protein. Here the sample spans 9,500 to 15,000 distinct CDR3 sequences, around 64% being singletons. Their antigens are not known. Sequencing was performed on CD4+ T cells from blood, cultured in vitro, taken before SARS-CoV-2 vaccination. The receptors originated from a human donor who had recovered from COVID-19. The CDR3 runs from the conserved cysteine through the conserved F or W. D genes are given only for firm matches. Size values are once, few and many counts, or a class for expanded clones, and some rows have none.

V gene: TRBV12-3/TRBV12-4; D gene: TRBD1; clone size: -; CDR3 protein: CASSIRTGNQPQHF
V gene: TRBV11-2; D gene: -; clone size: -; CDR3 protein: CASSPQGTLQETQYF
V gene: TRBV19; D gene: -; clone size: -; CDR3 protein: CASSTGPLLTEAFF
V gene: TRBV7-2; D gene: TRBD1; clone size: few; CDR3 protein: CASALDRGPPDTQYF
V gene: TRBV2; D gene: -; clone size: -; CDR3 protein: CASSEGWQVGQPQHF
V gene: TRBV7-3; D gene: -; clone size: -; CDR3 protein: CASISGPSSYNSPLHF
V gene: TRBV6-1; D gene: -; clone size: -; CDR3 protein: CASRGSAKNIQYF
V gene: TRBV7-9; D gene: TRBD1; clone size: -; CDR3 protein: CASSPLQGNNSPLHF
V gene: TRBV6-1; D gene: TRBD1; clone size: -; CDR3 protein: CASSRGTGGDQPQHF
V gene: TRBV24-1; D gene: -; clone size: -; CDR3 protein: CATSDRASTDTQYF
V gene: TRBV7-2; D gene: -; clone size: few; CDR3 protein: CASSFMANTEAFF
V gene: TRBV12-3/TRBV12-4; D gene: TRBD1; clone size: -; CDR3 protein: CASSLATGGRSPLHF
V gene: TRBV6-5; D gene: TRBD1; clone size: -; CDR3 protein: CASSYTNRGGNQPQHF
V gene: TRBV7-9; D gene: TRBD2; clone size: -; CDR3 protein: CASSLLAGEETQYF
V gene: TRBV7-2; D gene: -; clone size: -; CDR3 protein: CASEITDTQYF
V gene: TRBV7-4; D gene: TRBD2; clone size: -; CDR3 protein: CASSVGAPGLAGDNHEFF
V gene: TRBV15; D gene: TRBD1; clone size: -; CDR3 protein: CATSRIRDRLSSYEQYF
V gene: TRBV20-1; D gene: TRBD1; clone size: few; CDR3 protein: CSATETGRGTEAFF
V gene: TRBV2; D gene: -; clone size: once; CDR3 protein: CASRQGYIQYF
V gene: TRBV28; D gene: -; clone size: -; CDR3 protein: CASSLQQGTQYF
V gene: TRBV19; D gene: TRBD1; clone size: -; CDR3 protein: CASSIGGQGGDTEAFF
V gene: TRBV19; D gene: -; clone size: few; CDR3 protein: CASRVLSGFEAFF
V gene: TRBV7-9; D gene: -; clone size: -; CDR3 protein: CASSLAGTYGYTF
V gene: TRBV27; D gene: TRBD2; clone size: -; CDR3 protein: CASRRGLAASSYEQYF
V gene: TRBV29-1; D gene: TRBD2; clone size: -; CDR3 protein: CSVDGTSGSADTQYF
V gene: TRBV6-2/TRBV6-3; D gene: -; clone size: -; CDR3 protein: CVSRQSGGYEQYF
V gene: TRBV6-1; D gene: TRBD1; clone size: -; CDR3 protein: CASKFGQGSDEQYF
V gene: TRBV15; D gene: -; clone size: few; CDR3 protein: CATSNRDSRYQPQHF
V gene: TRBV27; D gene: TRBD1; clone size: -; CDR3 protein: CASSSLDREELFF
V gene: TRBV20-1; D gene: TRBD2; clone size: -; CDR3 protein: CSAGGGGSPHEQYF
V gene: TRBV7-9; D gene: -; clone size: -; CDR3 protein: CASSFVGWYSTDTQYF
V gene: TRBV5-1; D gene: -; clone size: medium-sized; CDR3 protein: CASSLTLRTASPYEQYF
V gene: TRBV20-1; D gene: -; clone size: -; CDR3 protein: CSARVRQYNQETQYF
V gene: TRBV2; D gene: TRBD1; clone size: -; CDR3 protein: CATSLHRGSTDTQYF
V gene: TRBV6-1; D gene: -; clone size: -; CDR3 protein: CASRAGQYNEQFF
V gene: TRBV12-3/TRBV12-4; D gene: TRBD2; clone size: -; CDR3 protein: CASRGLASGEQFF